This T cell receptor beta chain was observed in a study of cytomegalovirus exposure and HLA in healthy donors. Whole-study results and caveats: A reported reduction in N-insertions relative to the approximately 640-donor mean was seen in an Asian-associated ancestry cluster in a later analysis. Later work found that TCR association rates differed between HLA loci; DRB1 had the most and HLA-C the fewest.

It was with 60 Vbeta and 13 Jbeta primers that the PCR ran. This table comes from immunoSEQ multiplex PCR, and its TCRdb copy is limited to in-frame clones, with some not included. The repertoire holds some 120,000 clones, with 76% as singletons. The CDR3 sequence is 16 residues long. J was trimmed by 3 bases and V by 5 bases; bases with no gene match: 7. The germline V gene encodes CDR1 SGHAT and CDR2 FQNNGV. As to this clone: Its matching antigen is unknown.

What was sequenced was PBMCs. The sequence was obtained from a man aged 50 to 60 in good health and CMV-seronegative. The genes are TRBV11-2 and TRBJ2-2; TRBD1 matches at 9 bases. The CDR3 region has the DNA TGTGCCAGCAGCCAGAGGGACAGGGCGGACACCGGGGAGCTGTTTTTT. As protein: CASSQRDRADTGELFF. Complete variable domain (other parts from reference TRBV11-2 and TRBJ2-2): EAGVAQSPRYKIIEKRQSVAFWCNPISGHATLYWYQQILGQGPKLLIQFQNNGVVDDSQLPKDRFSAERLKGVDSTLKIQPAKLEDSAVYLCASSQRDRADTGELFFGEGSRLTVL.